The 31 T cell receptor beta chains listed next were all sequenced from one sample in a study of OX40 agonist ivuxolimab in advanced cancers. Profiled with immunoSEQ multiplex PCR; TCRdb holds only in-frame clones, not every one. In the table there are 60,000 or so clones, 70% to 90% of which are singletons. The sequencing here drew on CD4+ or CD8+ T cells sorted from blood, taken in a trial of the OX40 agonist ivuxolimab. Receptor source: an adult with an advanced solid tumor such as melanoma, head and neck, liver or kidney cancer.

The chain combines TRBV10-1 with TRBJ2-5; D gene ambiguous. Germline V gives CDR1 WNHNN, CDR2 SYGVQD (reference sequence). Trimming cost V 2 bases and J 3 bases, with 4 bases left between them. This CDR3 region has 12 residues. CDR3 in amino acids: CASSEAEETQYF. In DNA form, the CDR3 reads TGCGCCAGCAGTGAGGCGGAAGAGACCCAGTACTTC.

The genes are TRBV10-2 and TRBJ2-5; 10 bases fit TRBD1. CDR1 WSHSY and CDR2 SAAADI come from the germline V gene. Losses at the gene ends were 2 bases for V and 4 bases for J; bases not matched to a gene: 4. The CDR3 loop spans 15 amino acids. For the CDR3, the DNA is TGCGCCAGCAGTGAGGACAGGGGGCAGGGAGAGACCCAGTACTTC. Encoded protein: CASSEDRGQGETQYF.

In its sample, this clone was seen once. The rearrangement uses TRBV7-9 and TRBJ1-2, with D uncertain. V was cut by 1 base and J by 6 bases, with 9 bases left in between. Germline lookup yields CDR1 SEHNR and CDR2 FQNEAQ (reference sequence). The CDR3 is 13 amino acids. The CDR3 region has the DNA TGTGCCAGCAGCTTAGAGACACGGCATGGCTACACCTTC. It yields the protein CASSLETRHGYTF.

The CDR3: CSVAEGGRTEAFF. The CDR3 DNA reads as TGCAGCGTTGCGGAGGGGGGAAGAACTGAAGCTTTCTTT. V usage is TRBV29-1 and J usage is TRBJ1-1, with D possibly matching TRBD1 (6 bases). The CDR3 is 13 amino acids. Germline-derived CDR1 and CDR2 are SQVTM and ANQGSEA. Trimming removed 4 bases from V and 5 bases from J, with 14 bases in between.

The chain joins TRBV4-3 to TRBJ1-2, with unresolved D. V was clipped by 2 bases and J by 6 bases, with 10 bases between them. The V gene's germline CDR1 is LGHNA and CDR2 YSLEER. The CDR3 contains 13 residues. CDR3 protein: CASSQLVAHGYTF. In DNA, the CDR3 is TGCGCCAGCAGCCAACTTGTGGCCCATGGCTACACCTTC.

The chain is built from TRBV5-1 and TRBJ2-4, with a tentative D call TRBD2 (5 bases). CDR3 length equals 13 residues. The germline V gene encodes CDR1 SGHRS and CDR2 YFSETQ. V lost 3 bases and J lost 3, with 7 bases in between. The CDR3 protein is CASSSGDKNIQYF. The CDR3 DNA reads TGCGCCAGCAGCTCCGGGGACAAAAACATTCAGTACTTC.

J is TRBJ2-5 and V is TRBV30; TRBD2 aligns across 11 bases. CDR3 length: 18 residues. Unmatched junction bases numbered 12, after V lost 0 bases and J lost 3 bases. CDR1 is GTSNPN and CDR2 is SVGIG in the germline V gene (reference sequence). CDR3 nucleotide sequence: TGTGCCTGGAGTGTCCACTCGGGACTAGCGGCCGATAAAGAGACCCAGTACTTC. Amino acid sequence: CAWSVHSGLAADKETQYF.

The genes are TRBV28 and TRBJ2-3; 7 nucleotides agree with TRBD2. V gave up 6 bases and J gave up 3 bases; unmatched junction bases: 3. Germline V gene lookup returns CDR1 MDHEN and CDR2 SYDVKM. This CDR3 contains 13 residues. CDR3 bases: TGTGCCAGCAGGAGCGGGGCAACAGATACGCAGTATTTT. This codes for CASRSGATDTQYF.

The chain employs TRBV6-6 and TRBJ2-6; D gene ambiguous. Germline lookup yields CDR1 MNHNY and CDR2 SVGAGI (reference sequence). This CDR3 region has 15 residues. Trimming cost V 6 bases and J 0 bases, with 9 bases left between them. CDR3 region: CASRVESSGANVLTF. The CDR3 DNA reads as TGTGCCAGCAGAGTGGAAAGCTCTGGGGCCAACGTCCTGACTTTC.

This rearrangement joins TRBV18 to TRBJ2-7; no firm D call. Trimming took 0 bases from V and 2 from J, leaving 20 bases between them. Germline V gene lookup returns CDR1 KGHSH and CDR2 LQKENI. This CDR3 is 18 amino acids long. The CDR3 is CASSPPIPDRSSPYEQYF. CDR3 DNA: TGTGCCAGCTCACCACCGATTCCAGACCGCTCATCACCCTACGAGCAGTACTTC. The variable domain in full, with the rest retrieved from reference TRBV18 and TRBJ2-7, is NAGVMQNPRHLVRRRGQEARLRCSPMKGHSHVYWYRQLPEEGLKFMVYLQKENIIDESGMPKERFSAEFPKEGPSILRIQQVVRGDSAAYFCASSPPIPDRSSPYEQYFGPGTRLTVT.

J is TRBJ1-1 and V is TRBV6-6, with no clear D. CDR1 is MNHNY and CDR2 is SVGAGI in the germline V gene (reference sequence). This CDR3 comprises 12 residues. The V end was cut by 6 bases, the J end by 0 bases, with 5 bases between. For the CDR3, the DNA is TGTGCCAGCAGGGCAATGAACACTGAAGCTTTCTTT. This codes for CASRAMNTEAFF.

The chain combines TRBV5-1 with TRBJ2-5, with D possibly matching TRBD2 (5 bases). Germline V gene data show CDR1 as SGHRS and CDR2 as YFSETQ. The CDR3 extends over 12 amino acids. Trimming took off 5 bases at V and 4 bases at J, with 9 bases between the two ends. Here the CDR3 DNA reads TGCGCCAGCAGGGACGAGGGAGAGACCCAGTACTTC. Translating it yields CASRDEGETQYF.

V usage is TRBV28 and J usage is TRBJ1-5; 7 nucleotides line up with TRBD1. This CDR3 comprises 13 residues. Germline CDR1 and CDR2: MDHEN and SYDVKM. The junction had 3 bases not matched to a gene; V was cut back by 5 bases and J by 5 bases. CDR3 sequence (DNA): TGTGCCAGCAGTGACAGGGTGCATCAGCCCCAGCATTTT. Protein product: CASSDRVHQPQHF.

J is TRBJ2-3 and V is TRBV28; 11 bases align to TRBD1. V lost 6 bases, J lost 1 base, and 3 bases stayed unmatched. CDR1 and CDR2 (germline): MDHEN, SYDVKM. The length of the CDR3 is 15 residues. In DNA, the CDR3 is TGTGCCAGCAGCGGACAGGGGGCTGGCACAGATACGCAGTATTTT. Its translation: CASSGQGAGTDTQYF.

This clone was picked up a small number of times. The gene calls are TRBV9 and TRBJ2-1; unclear D gene. With 0 bases removed from V and 10 bases from J, the gap between germline ends came to 8 bases. The CDR3 loop spans 12 amino acids. Germline CDR1 SGDLS, CDR2 YYNGEE. The CDR3 DNA sequence: TGTGCCAGCAGCGTAGGGCGGTCGGAGCAGTTCTTC. It codes for CASSVGRSEQFF.

V usage is TRBV5-6 and J usage is TRBJ2-3; TRBD2 aligns across 9 bases. Per the germline V gene, CDR1 is SGHDT and CDR2 is YYEEEE. The CDR3 has 15 amino acids. With V trimmed by 0 bases and J by 3 bases, 2 bases remained unmatched. This CDR3 reads CASSLGLAATDTQYF. As DNA, the CDR3 is TGTGCCAGCAGCTTGGGACTAGCGGCAACAGATACGCAGTATTTT.

V usage is TRBV7-2 and J usage is TRBJ2-7; D ambiguous. This CDR3 has 12 amino acids. The V end lost 8 bases, the J end lost 2 bases, and 10 bases lay between the germline ends. Germline V lookup: CDR1 SGHTA, CDR2 FQGNSA. CDR3 nucleotides: TGTGCCAGCGGCCCCGGACCCTACGAGCAGTACTTC. This translates into CASGPGPYEQYF.

V is TRBV6-4 and J is TRBJ1-1, with TRBD1 matching over 8 bases. CDR3 length equals 13 residues. CDR1 is MRHNA, CDR2 SNTAGT, per germline. Losses at the gene ends were 6 bases for V and 3 bases for J; bases not matched to a gene: 3. The CDR3 protein is CASSATGDTEAFF. The CDR3 DNA follows: TGTGCCAGCAGCGCGACAGGGGACACTGAAGCTTTCTTT.

This clone was counted only a few times. The chain carries TRBV2 and TRBJ1-1, with TRBD1 matching over 9 bases. Looked up from germline, CDR1 is SNHLY and CDR2 is FYNNEI. V lost 2 bases, J lost 7 bases, and 2 bases stayed unmatched. The CDR3 runs 13 residues. CDR3 in amino acids: CASSERTGVEAFF. CDR3 nucleotides: TGTGCCAGCAGTGAACGGACAGGGGTTGAAGCTTTCTTT.

This chain uses TRBV6-4 with TRBJ2-1, with TRBD2 matching over 7 bases. There are 13 residues in the CDR3. Unmatched junction bases numbered 9, after V lost 6 bases and J lost 10 bases. Germline CDR1 and CDR2: MRHNA and SNTAGT. The CDR3 spells CASSREDDLEQFF. The CDR3, as DNA: TGTGCCAGCAGCCGGGAGGACGATCTGGAGCAGTTCTTC.

The chain employs TRBV19 and TRBJ1-4; D gene uncertain. V shed 5 bases and J shed 10 bases, with 20 bases lying between them. The CDR3 has 15 amino acids. Germline values: CDR1 LNHDA, CDR2 SQIVND (reference sequence). The CDR3 sequence: CASSVTALTIGKLFF. In DNA form, the CDR3 reads TGTGCCAGTAGTGTAACAGCCCTCACTATTGGAAAACTGTTTTTT.

This clone was seen ten or more times. V and J are TRBV19 and TRBJ2-1; 9 bases line up with TRBD2. The CDR3 is 14 amino acids. From germline, CDR1 is LNHDA and CDR2 SQIVND (reference sequence). J was trimmed by 7 bases and V by 7 bases; bases with no gene match: 8. Here the CDR3 DNA reads TGTGCCAGTATCGAAAGCGGGGGGCGGAATGAGCAGTTCTTC. Translated: CASIESGGRNEQFF.

V gene TRBV29-1 combines with J gene TRBJ1-2, with D perhaps TRBD1 (6 bases). CDR3 length: 16 residues. The V gene lost 8 bases and the J gene lost 8 bases, with 30 bases spanning the gap. CDR1 SQVTM and CDR2 ANQGSEA come from the germline V gene. In DNA form, the CDR3 reads TGCAGCTCGTTGATGGGGGCAGGGAAGGGTGCGGGCGGCTACACCTTC. It is translated as CSSLMGAGKGAGGYTF.

The count of this clone is one. The CDR3 DNA reads TGTGCCAGCAGCTTAGGCGCTGGCTTCGAGTACACTGAAGCTTTCTTT. Translating gives CASSLGAGFEYTEAFF. The chain employs TRBV11-2 and TRBJ1-1; D is uncertain. Germline V gene data show CDR1 as SGHAT and CDR2 as FQNNGV. Trimming shortened V by 1 base and J by 3 bases, and 15 bases separated the two germline ends. This CDR3 is 16 amino acids long.

The chain has TRBV4-2 and TRBJ2-1; 12 nucleotides match TRBD1. The CDR3 runs to 17 residues. Per the germline V gene, CDR1 is LGHNA and CDR2 is YNFKEQ. J lost 4 bases, V lost 0 bases, and 4 bases had no gene match. Here the CDR3 reads CASSQEGQGAVYNEQFF. CDR3 DNA: TGTGCCAGCAGCCAAGAGGGACAGGGGGCCGTGTACAATGAGCAGTTCTTC.

The chain is built from TRBV7-8 and TRBJ1-5, with 10 bases aligning to TRBD1. CDR3 length equals 15 residues. Trimming at V came to 5 bases and at J to 6 bases, leaving 7 bases not matched to a gene. Germline assignment: CDR1 SGHVS and CDR2 FQNEAQ. The DNA of the CDR3 is TGTGCCAGCAGCGAAGGGACAGGGGTGGTTCAGCCCCAGCATTTT. The encoded protein is CASSEGTGVVQPQHF.

The rearrangement links TRBV30 to TRBJ1-2, with 8 bases identical to TRBD1. There are 11 residues in the CDR3. Germline lookup yields CDR1 GTSNPN and CDR2 SVGIG (reference sequence). After removal of 5 bases from V and 8 bases from J, the junction contained 4 bases not matched to a gene. The CDR3 region is CAWDRGGGYTF. DNA of the CDR3: TGTGCCTGGGACAGGGGCGGCGGCTACACCTTC.

This chain uses TRBV7-3 with TRBJ2-1; no clear D gene. The CDR3 loop spans 14 amino acids. The V gene lost 3 bases and the J gene lost 8 bases, with 14 bases spanning the gap. Per the germline V gene, CDR1 is SGHTA and CDR2 is FQGTGA. The CDR3, as DNA: TGTGCCAGCAGCTTGGGTCACCAGAGCGATGAGCAGTTCTTC. Translating it yields CASSLGHQSDEQFF.

The chain has TRBV13 and TRBJ1-1; weak D call: TRBD1 (6 bases). CDR1 and CDR2 (germline): PRHDT, FYEKMQ (reference sequence). V lost 1 base, J lost 2 bases, and 20 bases lay in between. The CDR3 runs 18 residues. This CDR3 is CASSLVDRSKPANTEAFF. In nucleotides, the CDR3 is TGTGCCAGCAGCTTAGTGGACAGATCAAAACCGGCCAACACTGAAGCTTTCTTT.

This clone occurred once. The chain combines TRBV6-6 with TRBJ1-2, with D maybe TRBD1 (5 bases). The CDR3 is 13 amino acids. CDR1 and CDR2 from the germline V gene are MNHNY and SVGAGI (reference sequence). V was shortened by 8 bases and J by 3 bases, with 13 bases between the two germline ends. Written as DNA, the CDR3 is TGTGCCAGCTGCCAGGGTTTGCACTATGGCTACACCTTC. Translated, it gives CASCQGLHYGYTF.

V gene TRBV7-2 combines with J gene TRBJ2-1; D remains ambiguous. The CDR3 contains 14 residues. V was pared by 5 bases and J by 2 bases, with 10 bases between. Germline V gene lookup returns CDR1 SGHTA and CDR2 FQGNSA. The DNA of the CDR3 is TGTGCCAGCAGCCCTCAAAGGACCTACAATGAGCAGTTCTTC. Translating gives CASSPQRTYNEQFF. The full variable domain, its missing parts supplied by reference TRBV7-2 and TRBJ2-1, is GAGVSQSPSNKVTEKGKDVELRCDPISGHTALYWYRQSLGQGLEFLIYFQGNSAPDKSGLPSDRFSAERTGGSVSTLTIQRTQQEDSAVYLCASSPQRTYNEQFFGPGTRLTVL.